This T cell receptor beta chain appears in the sequencing data of a study of blood T cell repertoires in COVID-19 (dated by TCRdb to 2020 to 2022). The study in broad terms: Samples covering the acute and convalescent phases of COVID-19 were provided by collaborators in the United States, Italy and Spain. The prospective study material was composed of cDNA or gDNA derived from T cells, B-cell-depleted T cells, or PBMCs. Deeply sampled blood TCRbeta repertoires from subjects exposed to, actively infected with, or recovered from COVID-19 were included in the dataset. The repertoires were released in a freely available public database meant as a resource for research on the immune response to SARS-CoV-2. The samples were drawn from two sources: the first 160 participants of the ongoing ImmuneRACE study, and 950 to 1,500 subjects contributed by 6 global collaborators. The sample metadata nearly always contained a de-identified subject ID, COVID-19 status, age in years and sex. Where HLA class I and class II types were available, the types were taken from metadata supplied by the sample provider, not from assay-based typing.

TCRbeta CDR3 regions were amplified from genomic DNA by means of the immunoSEQ Assay, a bias-controlled multiplex PCR. From the authors' description of their analysis: Nucleated cell counts per sample were estimated from amplification of reference gene primers within the assay. To quantify the absolute abundance of each unique TCRbeta CDR3 rearrangement, sequence reads were collapsed and filtered. For each sample, productive Simpson clonality was calculated as the square root of Simpson's diversity index over productive rearrangements. TCRdb retrieved this table from immuneACCESS and kept in-frame rearrangements only. Not all clones are present; in checked studies, unresolved V genes account for under half, and no reason is known for the remainder. That table furnishes V, J and clone size, whereas the DNA furnished D and trimming. This sample has 380,000 or so clones in its table, and roughly 86% of those were observed once. 0.85% to 1.2% of the sample comes from the top ten.

About this clone itself: Its antigen is still unknown. No qualities accompany the bases; no much larger clone lies one base away.

Based on the germline V gene (reference sequence), the CDR1 and CDR2 sequences are LNHDA and SQIVND. Trimming accounts for 1 base at V and 4 bases at J, while the number of junction bases matched to no gene is 5. The CDR3, from cysteine to phenylalanine, totals 15 residues. The kept DNA is CDR3 alone, 45 bases in frame from the first base. Study-level results and caveats: The quantity of clinical and demographic metadata differed by source and by participant and was supplied without curation.

The collaborating institutions used their own protocols to collect whole blood in K2EDTA tubes. For TCRbeta analysis, collaborators shipped samples in one of three forms: frozen whole blood, isolated PBMCs, or DNA extracted from either of those sample types. The receptor was isolated from a human donor with acute or convalescent COVID-19. The donor label of this sample is uncertain. The sample was peripheral blood. The V gene is TRBV19 and the J gene is TRBJ2-5; 8 bases in between match TRBD2. The nucleotide sequence is given as TGTGCCAGTAGTATAGGCGGGGGGCATGGAGAGACCCAGTACTTC. This gives the protein CASSIGGGHGETQYF.